The 4 T cell receptor beta chains below were found in one sample sequenced in a study of blood T cell repertoires in COVID-19. Method: immunoSEQ multiplex PCR; TCRdb's copy keeps in-frame clones and lacks some. The table has hundreds of thousands of clones, about 82% seen once. The sample comprised peripheral blood. The receptors come from a woman aged 50 to 60 with active or convalescent COVID-19.

This clone came up once. V gene TRBV6-1 combines with J gene TRBJ1-2; D call uncertain. The CDR3 runs 13 residues. The ends were cut back, 3 bases at V and 2 bases at J, with 7 bases in the middle. Germline V gives CDR1 MNHNS, CDR2 SASEGT. The CDR3 sequence is CASSDSRNYGYTF. Here the CDR3 DNA reads TGTGCCAGCAGTGATTCCAGAAACTATGGCTACACCTTC.

Concerning this clone itself: Sequence at one end of the junction differs from germline and may be a read error. The chain joins TRBV24-1 to TRBJ2-2, with TRBD2 matching 9 bases. CDR3 length equals 17 residues. Germline-derived CDR1 and CDR2 are KGHDR and SFDVKD. The chain's CDR3 is CATSDLSAGGLTRELFF. The CDR3 coding sequence is TGTGCCACCAGTGATTTGTCGGCGGGAGGGCTCACCCGGGAGCTGTTTTTT.

The chain links TRBV5-8 to TRBJ2-1, with D possibly being TRBD2 (6 bases). This CDR3 spans 16 amino acids. The V gene's germline CDR1 is SGHTS and CDR2 YDEGEE. The V gene lost 1 base and the J gene lost 0 bases, with 11 bases spanning the gap. The CDR3 region has the DNA TGTGCCAGCAGCTTGTTTGGGGGGAGCTCCTACAATGAGCAGTTCTTC. It specifies CASSLFGGSSYNEQFF.

The chain employs TRBV13 and TRBJ2-7; TRBD1 matches at 10 bases. Germline trimming cut 2 bases from V and 5 bases from J; bases unmatched to any gene: 6. CDR1 is PRHDT, CDR2 FYEKMQ, per germline (reference sequence). The CDR3 spans 15 residues. In DNA form, the CDR3 reads TGTGCCAGCAGCTTAAGGGGACAGGGGAAAGACGAGCAGTACTTC. Residues: CASSLRGQGKDEQYF.